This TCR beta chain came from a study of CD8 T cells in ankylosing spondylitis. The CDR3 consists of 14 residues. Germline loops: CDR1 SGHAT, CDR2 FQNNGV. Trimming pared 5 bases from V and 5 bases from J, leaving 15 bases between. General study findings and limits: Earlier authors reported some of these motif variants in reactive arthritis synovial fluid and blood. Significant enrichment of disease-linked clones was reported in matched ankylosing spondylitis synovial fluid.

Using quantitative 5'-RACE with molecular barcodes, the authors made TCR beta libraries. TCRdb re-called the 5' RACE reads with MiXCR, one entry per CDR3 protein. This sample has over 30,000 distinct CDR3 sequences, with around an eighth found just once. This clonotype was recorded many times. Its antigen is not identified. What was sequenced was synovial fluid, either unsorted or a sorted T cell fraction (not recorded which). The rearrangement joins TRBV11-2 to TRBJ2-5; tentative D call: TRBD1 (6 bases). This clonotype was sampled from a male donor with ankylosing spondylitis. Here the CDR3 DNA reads TGTGCCAGCAGCCCCAGGACAGCTTCGGAGACCCAGTACTTC. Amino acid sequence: CASSPRTASETQYF.